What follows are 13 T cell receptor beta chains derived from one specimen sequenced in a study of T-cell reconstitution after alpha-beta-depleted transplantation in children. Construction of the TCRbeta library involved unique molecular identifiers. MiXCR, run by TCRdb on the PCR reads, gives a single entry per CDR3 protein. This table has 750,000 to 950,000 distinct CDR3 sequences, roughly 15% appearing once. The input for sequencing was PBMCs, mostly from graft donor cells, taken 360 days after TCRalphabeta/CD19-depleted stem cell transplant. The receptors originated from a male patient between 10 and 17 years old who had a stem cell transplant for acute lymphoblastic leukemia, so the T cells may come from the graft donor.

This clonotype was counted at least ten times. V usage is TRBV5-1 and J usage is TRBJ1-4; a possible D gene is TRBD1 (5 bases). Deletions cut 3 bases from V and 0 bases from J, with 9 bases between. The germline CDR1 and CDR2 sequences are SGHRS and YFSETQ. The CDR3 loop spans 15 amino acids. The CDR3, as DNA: TGCGCCAGCAGCTGGGGGGACCCAACTAATGAAAAACTGTTTTTT. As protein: CASSWGDPTNEKLFF. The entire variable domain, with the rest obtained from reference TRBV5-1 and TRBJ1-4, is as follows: KAGVTQTPRYLIKTRGQQVTLSCSPISGHRSVSWYQQTPGQGLQFLFEYFSETQRNKGNFPGRFSGRQFSNSRSEMNVSTLELGDSALYLCASSWGDPTNEKLFFGSGTQLSVL.

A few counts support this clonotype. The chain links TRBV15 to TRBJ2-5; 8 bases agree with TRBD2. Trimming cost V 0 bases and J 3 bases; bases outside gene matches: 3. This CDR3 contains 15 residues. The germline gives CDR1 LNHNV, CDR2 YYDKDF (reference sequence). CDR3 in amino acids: CATSREDSGKETQYF. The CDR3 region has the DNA TGTGCCACCAGCAGAGAAGATAGCGGGAAAGAGACCCAGTACTTC.

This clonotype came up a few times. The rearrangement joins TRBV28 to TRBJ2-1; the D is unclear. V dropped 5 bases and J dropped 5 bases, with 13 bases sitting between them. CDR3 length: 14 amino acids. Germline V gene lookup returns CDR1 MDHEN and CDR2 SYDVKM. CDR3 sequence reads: CASSPMGYNNEQFF. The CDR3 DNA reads TGTGCCAGCAGTCCAATGGGGTATAACAATGAGCAGTTCTTC.

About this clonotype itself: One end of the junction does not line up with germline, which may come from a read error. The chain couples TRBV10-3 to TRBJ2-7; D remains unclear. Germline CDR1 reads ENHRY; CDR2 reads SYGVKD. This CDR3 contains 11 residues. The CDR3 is CAISQSGEQYF. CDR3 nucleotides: TGTGCCATCAGTCAGTCAGGAGAGCAGTACTTC.

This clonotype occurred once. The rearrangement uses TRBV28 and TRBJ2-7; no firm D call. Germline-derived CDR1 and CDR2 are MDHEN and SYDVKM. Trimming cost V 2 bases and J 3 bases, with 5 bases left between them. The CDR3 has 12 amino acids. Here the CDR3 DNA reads TGTGCCAGCAGTTTAATGTTCTACGAGCAGTACTTC. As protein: CASSLMFYEQYF.

The CDR3 nucleotides are TGTGCCAGTAGTCGGAGGATCCAAGAGACCCAGTACTTC. Translated, it gives CASSRRIQETQYF. V gene TRBV19 combines with J gene TRBJ2-5; a weak D match, TRBD2 (5 bases). CDR3 length: 13 amino acids. Trimming removed 5 bases at V and 1 base at J, with 8 bases between. CDR1 is LNHDA and CDR2 is SQIVND in the germline V gene (reference sequence).

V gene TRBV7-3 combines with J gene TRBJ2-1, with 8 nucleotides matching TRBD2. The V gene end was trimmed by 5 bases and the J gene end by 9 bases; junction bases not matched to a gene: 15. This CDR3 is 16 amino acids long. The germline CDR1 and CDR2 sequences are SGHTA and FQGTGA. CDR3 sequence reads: CASSLGGRGAYAEQFF. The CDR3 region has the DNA TGTGCCAGCAGCCTCGGCGGGCGGGGGGCCTACGCTGAGCAGTTCTTC.

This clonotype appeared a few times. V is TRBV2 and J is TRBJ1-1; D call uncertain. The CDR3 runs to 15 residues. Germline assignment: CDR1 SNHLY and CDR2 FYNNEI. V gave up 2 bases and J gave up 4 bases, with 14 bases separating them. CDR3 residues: CASSEWLVGSTEAFF. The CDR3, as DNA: TGTGCCAGCAGTGAATGGCTAGTGGGCAGCACTGAAGCTTTCTTT.

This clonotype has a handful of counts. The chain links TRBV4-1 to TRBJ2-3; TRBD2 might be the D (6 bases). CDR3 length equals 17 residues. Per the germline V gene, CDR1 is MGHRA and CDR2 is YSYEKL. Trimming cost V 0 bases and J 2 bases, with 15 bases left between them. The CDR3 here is CASSQEWGAGFTDTQYF. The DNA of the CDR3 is TGCGCCAGCAGCCAAGAATGGGGAGCGGGCTTCACAGATACGCAGTATTTT.

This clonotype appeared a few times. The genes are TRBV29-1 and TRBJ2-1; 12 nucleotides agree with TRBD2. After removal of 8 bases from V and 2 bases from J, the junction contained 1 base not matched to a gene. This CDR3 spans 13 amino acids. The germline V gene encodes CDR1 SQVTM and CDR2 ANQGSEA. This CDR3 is CSSSGRAYNEQFF. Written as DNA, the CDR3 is TGCAGCTCTAGCGGGAGGGCCTACAATGAGCAGTTCTTC.

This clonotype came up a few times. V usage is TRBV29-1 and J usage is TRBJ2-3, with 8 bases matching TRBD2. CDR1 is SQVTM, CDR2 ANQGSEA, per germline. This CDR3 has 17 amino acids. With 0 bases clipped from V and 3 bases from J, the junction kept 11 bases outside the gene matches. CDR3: CSVEDGRGNAPTDTQYF. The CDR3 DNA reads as TGCAGCGTTGAAGACGGGAGGGGGAACGCTCCTACAGATACGCAGTATTTT.

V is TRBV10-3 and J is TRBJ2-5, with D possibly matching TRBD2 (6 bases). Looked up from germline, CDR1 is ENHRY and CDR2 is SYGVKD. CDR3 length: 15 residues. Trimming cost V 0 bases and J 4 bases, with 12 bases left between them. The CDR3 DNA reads TGTGCCATCAGTGAGTCGGGACTCCGGGTAGAGACCCAGTACTTC. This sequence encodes CAISESGLRVETQYF.

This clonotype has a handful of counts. The CDR3 DNA reads TGCAGTGCTACAGGGAACATAGCGGCATCCTACAATGAGCAGTTCTTC. It yields the protein CSATGNIAASYNEQFF. The chain employs TRBV20-1 and TRBJ2-1; a weak D match, TRBD2 (6 bases). Trimming left V 4 bases short and J 1 base short, with 17 bases between. Germline assignment: CDR1 DFQATT and CDR2 SNEGSKA (reference sequence). The CDR3 length is 16 residues.